These 19 T cell receptor beta chains came from one sample sequenced in a study of blood T cell repertoires in COVID-19. TCRdb's copy holds only in-frame clones and misses some; the assay was immunoSEQ multiplex PCR. The sample contains tens of thousands of clones, roughly 85% of which appear only once. Sequenced sample: peripheral blood. These receptors originate from an older man with acute or convalescent COVID-19.

The genes are TRBV28 and TRBJ1-5; possibly TRBD1 for D (6 bases). Germline loops: CDR1 MDHEN, CDR2 SYDVKM. The CDR3 is made up of 14 amino acids. V lost 3 bases and J 1 base, leaving 7 bases between the germline ends. As DNA, the CDR3 is TGTGCCAGCAGTTTGACAGGAAGCAATCAGCCCCAGCATTTT. It translates to CASSLTGSNQPQHF.

The chain carries TRBV6-2 or TRBV6-3 and TRBJ2-3, with 7 bases aligning to TRBD2. The V segment lost 2 bases and the J segment 6 bases; nucleotides outside the gene matches: 14. Germline V gives CDR1 MNHEY, CDR2 SVGEGT. The CDR3 contains 17 residues. The CDR3 DNA is TGTGCCAGCAGTTACGAAAAGGGGAGGGGTAAGGACGATACGCAGTATTTT. This encodes CASSYEKGRGKDDTQYF.

The J gene is TRBJ2-2, the V gene TRBV7-2; 9 nucleotides line up with TRBD1. Germline-derived CDR1 and CDR2 are SGHTA and FQGNSA. The CDR3 sequence is 16 residues long. V was clipped by 5 bases and J by 4 bases; unmatched bases: 8. In DNA, the CDR3 is TGTGCCAGCAGCCGCGGACAGGGGATGACCACCGGGGAGCTGTTTTTT. Its translation: CASSRGQGMTTGELFF.

The chain joins TRBV12-3 or TRBV12-4 to TRBJ2-7; a weak D match, TRBD1 (6 bases). This CDR3 comprises 12 residues. V lost 4 bases to trimming and J lost 9 bases, with 13 bases between them. The CDR3 region has the DNA TGTGCCAGCAGTTCCCGGGACATGGCGCAGTACTTC. It specifies CASSSRDMAQYF.

The genes are TRBV19 and TRBJ1-2; a weak D match, TRBD1 (5 bases). CDR3 length equals 15 residues. Trimming shortened V by 2 bases and J by 4 bases, and 14 bases separated the two germline ends. The germline V gene encodes CDR1 LNHDA and CDR2 SQIVND (reference sequence). CDR3: CASSITQGGSYGYTF. The CDR3 bases are TGTGCCAGTAGTATAACCCAGGGAGGTTCCTATGGCTACACCTTC.

This clone was counted a single time. The rearrangement joins TRBV7-2 to TRBJ2-7, with TRBD1 identical over 7 bases. With 2 bases clipped from V and 3 bases from J, the junction kept 4 bases outside the gene matches. CDR1 is SGHTA, CDR2 FQGNSA, per germline. There are 14 residues in the CDR3. The CDR3 sequence is CASSLLGQSYEQYF. The CDR3 nucleotides are TGTGCCAGCAGCTTACTGGGACAGAGCTACGAGCAGTACTTC.

The chain links TRBV18 to TRBJ1-1; D unclear. CDR3 size: 13 residues. The V gene lost 3 bases and the J gene lost 8 bases, with 13 bases spanning the gap. CDR1 is KGHSH, CDR2 LQKENI, per germline. CDR3 residues: CASSPVSVEEAFF. The CDR3 bases are TGTGCCAGCTCACCTGTTAGTGTGGAGGAAGCTTTCTTT.

The J gene is TRBJ2-3, the V gene TRBV4-1; D is perhaps TRBD2 (6 bases). Germline loops: CDR1 MGHRA, CDR2 YSYEKL. Trimming left V 4 bases short and J 0 bases short, with 17 bases between. The CDR3 sequence is 17 residues long. In DNA, the CDR3 is TGCGCCAGCAGCCCCGGCATACCGCGGGGCAGCACAGATACGCAGTATTTT. Its protein product is CASSPGIPRGSTDTQYF.

The V and J genes are TRBV6-2 or TRBV6-3 and TRBJ2-3; TRBD2 agrees at 9 bases. The CDR3 length is 16 residues. Trimming removed 6 bases from V and 1 base from J; junction bases left unmatched: 8. Germline CDR1 reads MNHEY; CDR2 reads SVGEGT. The CDR3 region has the DNA TGTGCCAGCAGCTCAAATTTAGCGGGGGGCACAGATACGCAGTATTTT. As protein: CASSSNLAGGTDTQYF.

The CDR3 protein is CASSKPHRSSAYYEQYF. DNA for the CDR3: TGTGCCAGCAGCAAACCCCATAGGAGCTCGGCCTACTACGAGCAGTACTTC. The chain combines TRBV21-1 with TRBJ2-7; the table's D gene call, TRBD2, was not cross checked with the DNA. TRBV21-1 is a pseudogene. CDR3 length equals 17 residues.

V usage is TRBV19 and J usage is TRBJ1-1; possibly TRBD1 for D (5 bases). V was shortened by 3 bases and J by 3 bases, with 11 bases between the two germline ends. Germline CDR1 reads LNHDA; CDR2 reads SQIVND (reference sequence). The CDR3 is made up of 14 amino acids. In nucleotides, the CDR3 is TGTGCCAGTAGTATGGGGGGGGTGCACACTGAAGCTTTCTTT. It codes for CASSMGGVHTEAFF.

In DNA form, the CDR3 reads TGTGCCAGCAGCTTAGGTACTTTGGACAGGTTCAATCAGCCCCAGCATTTT. Amino acid sequence: CASSLGTLDRFNQPQHF. The genes are TRBV7-8 and TRBJ1-5, with 7 bases identical to TRBD1. The V and J ends lost 1 base and 3 bases, in that order; junction bases with no gene match: 9. CDR3 length: 17 residues. Germline assignment: CDR1 SGHVS and CDR2 FQNEAQ.

This chain uses TRBV28 with TRBJ2-6; tentative D call: TRBD1 (6 bases). The CDR3 sequence is 21 residues long. CDR1 MDHEN and CDR2 SYDVKM come from the germline V gene. The V end lost 6 bases, the J end lost 1 base, and 28 bases lay between the germline ends. CDR3 coding DNA: TGTGCCAGCAGGGGCCAGCGGAACTTCGGACAGTTTGGTTCTGGGGCCAACGTCCTGACTTTC. This gives the protein CASRGQRNFGQFGSGANVLTF.

The rearrangement joins TRBV18 to TRBJ2-2; perhaps TRBD1 as D (6 bases). The CDR3 is made up of 16 amino acids. Trimming left V 1 base short and J 0 bases short, with 9 bases between. Germline V gives CDR1 KGHSH, CDR2 LQKENI. CDR3 DNA sequence: TGTGCCAGCTCACCACGACAGGCGGCGAACACCGGGGAGCTGTTTTTT. Translation gives CASSPRQAANTGELFF.

The chain's CDR3 is CASSEDGVNTGELFF. DNA for the CDR3: TGTGCCAGCAGTGAAGACGGGGTGAACACCGGGGAGCTGTTTTTT. V and J are TRBV2 and TRBJ2-2; TRBD2 is a possible D gene (5 bases). The germline V gene encodes CDR1 SNHLY and CDR2 FYNNEI. V was clipped by 1 base and J by 1 base, with 7 bases between them. The CDR3 length is 15 residues. The full variable domain, in which reference TRBV2 and TRBJ2-2 provide the parts outside the CDR3, is EPEVTQTPSHQVTQMGQEVILRCVPISNHLYFYWYRQILGQKVEFLVSFYNNEISEKSEIFDDQFSVERPDGSNFTLKIRSTKLEDSAMYFCASSEDGVNTGELFFGEGSRLTVL.

The chain is built from TRBV19 and TRBJ1-4; 9 positions match TRBD1. CDR3 length equals 17 residues. Trimming cost V 3 bases and J 0 bases; bases outside gene matches: 5. CDR1 is LNHDA, CDR2 SQIVND, per germline (reference sequence). CDR3 sequence: CASSIGQGRTTNEKLFF. The CDR3 DNA sequence: TGTGCCAGTAGTATCGGACAGGGGAGAACAACTAATGAAAAACTGTTTTTT.

This chain joins TRBV2 and TRBJ1-2; the D gene is possibly TRBD1 (6 bases). The CDR3 contains 13 residues. V was pared by 6 bases and J by 7 bases, with 15 bases between. Per germline, CDR1 SNHLY and CDR2 FYNNEI. In DNA, the CDR3 is TGTGCCAGCAGCGCCGGGACACAGGGTGGCTACACCTTC. Its protein product is CASSAGTQGGYTF.

The chain is built from TRBV2 and TRBJ2-3, with D unresolved. Trimming pared 0 bases from V and 12 bases from J, leaving 13 bases between. There are 13 residues in the CDR3. Germline-derived CDR1 and CDR2 are SNHLY and FYNNEI. This CDR3 is CASSEAAQSSQYF. CDR3 nucleotide sequence: TGTGCCAGCAGTGAAGCGGCACAGTCTTCCCAGTATTTT.

V and J are TRBV28 and TRBJ1-2; unclear D gene. In germline, CDR1 is MDHEN, CDR2 SYDVKM. V was pared by 10 bases and J by 2 bases, with 8 bases between. The CDR3 loop spans 11 amino acids. The CDR3 DNA is TGTGCCATTGAGGCGAACTATGGCTACACCTTC. Amino acid sequence: CAIEANYGYTF.